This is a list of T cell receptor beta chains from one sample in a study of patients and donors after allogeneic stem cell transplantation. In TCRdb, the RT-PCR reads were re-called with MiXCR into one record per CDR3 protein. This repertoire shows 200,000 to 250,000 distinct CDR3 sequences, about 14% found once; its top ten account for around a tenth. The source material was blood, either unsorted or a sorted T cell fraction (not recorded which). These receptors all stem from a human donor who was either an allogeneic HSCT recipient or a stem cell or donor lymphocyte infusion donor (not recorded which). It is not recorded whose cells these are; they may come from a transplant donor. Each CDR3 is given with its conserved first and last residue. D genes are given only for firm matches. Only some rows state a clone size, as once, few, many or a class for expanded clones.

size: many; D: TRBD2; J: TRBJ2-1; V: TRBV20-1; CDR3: CSASPLAGAYNEQFF; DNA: TGCAGTGCTAGTCCACTAGCGGGAGCCTACAATGAGCAGTTCTTC
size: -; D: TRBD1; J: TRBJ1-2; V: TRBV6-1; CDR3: CASSRRPPGTGLYGYTF; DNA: TGTGCCAGCAGCCGTCGACCCCCCGGGACAGGGCTCTATGGCTACACCTTC
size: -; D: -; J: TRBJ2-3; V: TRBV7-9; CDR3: CASSFGLDTQYF; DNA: TGTGCCAGCAGCTTCGGACTAGATACGCAGTATTTT
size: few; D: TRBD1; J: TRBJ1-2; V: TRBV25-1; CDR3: CASSEYKGAGYGYTF; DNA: TGTGCCAGCAGTGAATACAAGGGGGCAGGGTATGGCTACACCTTC
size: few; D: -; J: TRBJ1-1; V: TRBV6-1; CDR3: CASSPAGFMNTEAFF; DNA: TGTGCCAGCAGCCCCGCAGGGTTTATGAACACTGAAGCTTTCTTT
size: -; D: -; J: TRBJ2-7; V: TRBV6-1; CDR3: CASSGTLGSHEQYF; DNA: TGTGCCAGCAGTGGTACACTGGGTAGCCACGAGCAGTACTTC
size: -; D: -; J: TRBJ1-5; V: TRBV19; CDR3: CASSTGQYNQPQHF; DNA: TGTGCCAGTAGTACTGGACAGTACAATCAGCCCCAGCATTTT
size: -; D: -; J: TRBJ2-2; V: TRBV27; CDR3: CASSGWGAPGELFF; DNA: TGTGCCAGCAGTGGGTGGGGCGCGCCCGGGGAGCTGTTTTTT
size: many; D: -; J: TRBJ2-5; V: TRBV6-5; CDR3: CASSRKETQYF; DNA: TGTGCCAGCAGTCGTAAAGAGACCCAGTACTTC
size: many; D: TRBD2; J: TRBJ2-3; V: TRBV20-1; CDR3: CSASISGGSTDTQYF; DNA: TGCAGTGCTAGCATTAGCGGGGGTAGCACAGATACGCAGTATTTT
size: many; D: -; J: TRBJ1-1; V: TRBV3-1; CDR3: CASSHQTEAFF; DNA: TGTGCCAGCAGCCACCAGACTGAAGCTTTCTTT
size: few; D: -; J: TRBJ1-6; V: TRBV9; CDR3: CASSVGGVSPLHF; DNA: TGTGCCAGCAGCGTAGGTGGGGTATCGCCCCTCCACTTT
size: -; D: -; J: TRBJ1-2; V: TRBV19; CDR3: CASSTRGKVQGYTF; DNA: TGTGCCAGTAGTACCCGGGGCAAGGTCCAAGGCTACACCTTC
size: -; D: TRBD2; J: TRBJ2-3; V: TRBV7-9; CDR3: CASSRTISGGSTDTQYF; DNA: TGTGCCAGCAGCCGAACCATTAGCGGGGGTAGCACAGATACGCAGTATTTT
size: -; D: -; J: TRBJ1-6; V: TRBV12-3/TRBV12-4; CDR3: CASTNLQGNSPLHF; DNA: TGTGCCAGCACTAATTTACAGGGTAATTCACCCCTCCACTTT
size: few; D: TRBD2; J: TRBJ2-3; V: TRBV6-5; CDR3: CASSYSRTSGGTTDTQYF; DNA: TGTGCCAGCAGTTACTCGCGGACTAGCGGGGGGACCACAGATACGCAGTATTTT
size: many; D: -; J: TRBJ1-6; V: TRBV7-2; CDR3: CASSLVRSPLHF; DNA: TGTGCCAGCAGCTTAGTTCGGTCACCCCTCCACTTT
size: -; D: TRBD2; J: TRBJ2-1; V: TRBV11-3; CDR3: CASSLELETSGRNEQFF; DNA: TGTGCCAGCAGCTTAGAACTGGAGACTAGCGGGAGGAATGAGCAGTTCTTC
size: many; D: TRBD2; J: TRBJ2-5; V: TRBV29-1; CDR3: CSFSEGGRETQYF; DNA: TGCAGCTTCTCCGAGGGAGGGAGGGAGACCCAGTACTTC
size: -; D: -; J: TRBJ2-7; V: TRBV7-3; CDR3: CASAPIGGPGYEQYF; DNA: TGTGCCAGCGCGCCCATAGGCGGGCCGGGCTACGAGCAGTACTTC
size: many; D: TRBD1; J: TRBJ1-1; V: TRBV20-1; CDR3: CSARASVRTGVRTEAFF; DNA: TGCAGTGCTAGAGCCTCCGTCCGGACAGGGGTTCGGACTGAAGCTTTCTTT
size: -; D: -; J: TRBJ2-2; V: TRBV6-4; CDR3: CASRINPNTGELFF; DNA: TGTGCCAGCAGAATAAACCCGAACACCGGGGAGCTGTTTTTT
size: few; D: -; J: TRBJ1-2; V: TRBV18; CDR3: CASSEGGYGYTF; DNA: TGTGCCAGCTCCGAGGGGGGCTATGGCTACACCTTC
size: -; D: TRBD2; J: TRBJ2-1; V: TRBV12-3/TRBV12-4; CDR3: CASSGTMASGGAKFF; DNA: TGTGCCAGCAGCGGGACTATGGCTAGCGGGGGGGCGAAGTTCTTC
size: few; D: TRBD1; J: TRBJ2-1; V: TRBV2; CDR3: CASSERQGSYNEQFF; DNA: TGTGCCAGCAGTGAGCGACAGGGGAGCTACAATGAGCAGTTCTTC
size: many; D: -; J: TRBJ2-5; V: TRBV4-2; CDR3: CASSQPGLVGSMETQYF; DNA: TGTGCCAGCAGCCAGCCCGGCCTCGTGGGTTCGATGGAGACCCAGTACTTC
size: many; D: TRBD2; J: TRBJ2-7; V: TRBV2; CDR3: CASSEGGGHYEQYF; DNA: TGTGCCAGCAGTGAAGGCGGGGGGCACTACGAGCAGTACTTC
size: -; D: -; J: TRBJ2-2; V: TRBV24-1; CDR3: CATSRPGSNTGELFF; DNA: TGTGCCACCAGCCGCCCAGGGTCTAACACCGGGGAGCTGTTTTTT
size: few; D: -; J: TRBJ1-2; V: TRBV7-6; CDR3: CASSLATAPHGYTF; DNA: TGTGCCAGCAGCTTAGCCACAGCCCCCCATGGCTACACCTTC
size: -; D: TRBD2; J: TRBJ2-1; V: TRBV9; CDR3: CASSVDGTSSNEQFF; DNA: TGTGCCAGCAGCGTAGATGGGACTAGCTCGAATGAGCAGTTCTTC
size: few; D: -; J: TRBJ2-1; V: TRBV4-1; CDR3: CASSQTVGGYNEQFF; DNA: TGCGCCAGCAGCCAGACGGTTGGGGGTTACAATGAGCAGTTCTTC
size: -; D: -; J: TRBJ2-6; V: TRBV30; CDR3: CAWSIGVSGANVLTF; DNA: TGTGCCTGGAGTATAGGGGTTTCCGGGGCCAACGTCCTGACTTTC
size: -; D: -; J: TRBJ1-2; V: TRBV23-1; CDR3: CASRPGACCGYTF; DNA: TGCGCCAGCAGGCCGGGGGCCTGCTGCGGCTACACCTTC
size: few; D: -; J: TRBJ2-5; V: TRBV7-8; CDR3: CASSPISRDRGKETQYF; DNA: TGTGCCAGCAGCCCAATTTCCCGGGACCGGGGGAAAGAGACCCAGTACTTC
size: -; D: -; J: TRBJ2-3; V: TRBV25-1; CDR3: CASSTGAGATDTQYF; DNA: TGTGCCAGCAGTACAGGGGCGGGGGCCACAGATACGCAGTATTTT
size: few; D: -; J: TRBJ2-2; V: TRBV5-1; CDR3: CASSLRDTPTGELFF; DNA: TGCGCCAGCAGCTTGCGGGACACACCGACCGGGGAGCTGTTTTTT
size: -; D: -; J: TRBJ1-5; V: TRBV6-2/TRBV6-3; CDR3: CASSYSAVEQPQHF; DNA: TGTGCCAGCAGTTATTCAGCGGTGGAGCAGCCCCAGCATTTT
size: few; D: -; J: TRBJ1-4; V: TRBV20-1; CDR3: CSARDHGFMEKLFF; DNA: TGCAGTGCTAGAGATCACGGATTTATGGAAAAACTGTTTTTT
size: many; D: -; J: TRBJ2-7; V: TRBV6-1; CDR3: CASRDPLGGEQYF; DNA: TGTGCCAGCAGAGATCCCCTAGGGGGCGAGCAGTACTTC
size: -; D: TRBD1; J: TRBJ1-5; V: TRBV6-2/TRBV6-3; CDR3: CASSSTGTGGAFSNQPQHF; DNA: TGTGCCAGCAGTTCCACCGGGACAGGGGGCGCTTTTAGCAATCAGCCCCAGCATTTT
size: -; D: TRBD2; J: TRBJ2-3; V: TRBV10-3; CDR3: CASGLAGTDTQYF; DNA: TGTGCCAGTGGACTAGCGGGCACAGATACGCAGTATTTT
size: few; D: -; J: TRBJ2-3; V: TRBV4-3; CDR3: CASSQSHLGTDTQYF; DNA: TGCGCCAGCAGCCAATCACACTTGGGCACAGATACGCAGTATTTT
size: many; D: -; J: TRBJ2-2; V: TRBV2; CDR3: CASSVAGNTGELFF; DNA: TGTGCCAGCAGTGTAGCCGGGAACACCGGGGAGCTGTTTTTT
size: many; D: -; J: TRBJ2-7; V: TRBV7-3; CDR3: CASRPQGGSEQYF; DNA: TGTGCCAGCAGACCTCAGGGGGGGAGTGAGCAGTACTTC
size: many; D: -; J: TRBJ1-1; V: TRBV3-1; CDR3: CASSQWGDRDTEAFF; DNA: TGTGCCAGCAGCCAGTGGGGGGATAGAGACACTGAAGCTTTCTTT
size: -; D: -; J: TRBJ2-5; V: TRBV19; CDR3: CASRNRVGETQYF; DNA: TGTGCCAGTAGGAACAGGGTTGGGGAGACCCAGTACTTC